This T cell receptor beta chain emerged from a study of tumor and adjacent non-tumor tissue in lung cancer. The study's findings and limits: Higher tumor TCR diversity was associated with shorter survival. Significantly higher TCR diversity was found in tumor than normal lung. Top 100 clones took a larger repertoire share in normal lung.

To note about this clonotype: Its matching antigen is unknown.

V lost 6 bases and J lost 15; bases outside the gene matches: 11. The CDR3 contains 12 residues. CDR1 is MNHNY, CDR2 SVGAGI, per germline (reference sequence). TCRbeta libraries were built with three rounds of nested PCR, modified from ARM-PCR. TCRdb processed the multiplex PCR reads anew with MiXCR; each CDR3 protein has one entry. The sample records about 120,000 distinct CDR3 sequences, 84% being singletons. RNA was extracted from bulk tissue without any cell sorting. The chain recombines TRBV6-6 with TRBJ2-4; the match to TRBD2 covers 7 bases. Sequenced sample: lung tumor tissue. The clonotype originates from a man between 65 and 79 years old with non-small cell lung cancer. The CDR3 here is CASRGTKNTRYF. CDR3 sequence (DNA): TGTGCCAGCAGAGGGACTAAAAACACTAGGTACTTC.